This TCR beta chain comes out of a study of regulatory T cells in long-lasting Graves disease. Study-wide results and limits: Gene preferences differed: TRBV28, TRBJ1-2, TRBJ2-5 in persistent cases.

The CDR3 is made up of 14 amino acids. The germline CDR1 and CDR2 sequences are DFQATT and SNEGSKA (reference sequence). Trimming pared 6 bases from V and 5 bases from J, leaving 19 bases between. This clonotype showed up many times. Its target is not known. The TCR beta library used iRepertoire HTBI primers with Arm-PCR amplification of CDR3. Original processing methods: Looking across samples, the authors found 55 to 80 TRBV and 14 TRBJ segments. TCRdb recomputed calls from the multiplex PCR reads with MiXCR, one row per CDR3 protein. The V and J calls shown here were made by TCRdb, not taken from the authors' results. The sample consists of 300,000 to 350,000 distinct CDR3 sequences, about 18% of them appearing once. The time point: persistent/refractory GD, antithyroid drugs over 5 years with positive TRAb. Preparation of the TCR library used RNA extracted from PBMCs. The authors drew patients from an endocrinology department in Xi'an, China. Collection of peripheral blood (nine milliliters) was done using EDTA tubes.

This sequence was found in a female donor with Graves disease. Sequencing was performed on peripheral blood mononuclear cells (PBMCs), taken when the disease was refractory, from a patient treated with antithyroid drugs. The chain employs TRBV20-1 and TRBJ2-5; D ambiguous. Here the CDR3 DNA reads TGCAGTGCCGCCACCTACGGGTCCGGGGAGACCCAGTACTTC. This translates into CSAATYGSGETQYF.